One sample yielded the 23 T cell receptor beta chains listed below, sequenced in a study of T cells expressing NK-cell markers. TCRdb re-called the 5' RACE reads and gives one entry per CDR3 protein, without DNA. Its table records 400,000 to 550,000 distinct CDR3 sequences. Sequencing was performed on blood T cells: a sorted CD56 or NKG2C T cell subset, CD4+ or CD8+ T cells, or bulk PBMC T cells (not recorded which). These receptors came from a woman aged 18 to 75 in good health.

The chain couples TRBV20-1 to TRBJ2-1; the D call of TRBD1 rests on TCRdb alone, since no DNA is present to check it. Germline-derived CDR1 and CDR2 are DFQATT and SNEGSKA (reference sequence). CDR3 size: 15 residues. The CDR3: CSARDYLRGGNEQFF.

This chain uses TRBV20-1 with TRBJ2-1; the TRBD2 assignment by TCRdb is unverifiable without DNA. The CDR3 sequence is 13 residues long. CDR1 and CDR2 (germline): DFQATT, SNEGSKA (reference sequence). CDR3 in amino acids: CSAPTSGSNEQFF.

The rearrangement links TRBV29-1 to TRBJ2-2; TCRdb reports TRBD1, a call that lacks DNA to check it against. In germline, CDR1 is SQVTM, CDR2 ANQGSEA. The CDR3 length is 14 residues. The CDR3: CSVKEQGSTGELFF.

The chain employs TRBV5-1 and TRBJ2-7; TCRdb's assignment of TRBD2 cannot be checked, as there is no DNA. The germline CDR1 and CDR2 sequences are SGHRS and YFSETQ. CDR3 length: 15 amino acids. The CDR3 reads CASSLGFGLASEQYF.

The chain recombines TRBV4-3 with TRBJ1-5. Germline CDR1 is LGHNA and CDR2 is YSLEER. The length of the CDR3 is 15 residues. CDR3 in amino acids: CASSQDDGGNQPQHF.

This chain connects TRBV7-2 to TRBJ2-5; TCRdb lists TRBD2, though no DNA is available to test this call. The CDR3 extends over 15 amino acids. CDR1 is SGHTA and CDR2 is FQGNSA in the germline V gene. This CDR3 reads CASSPSVGRWETQYF.

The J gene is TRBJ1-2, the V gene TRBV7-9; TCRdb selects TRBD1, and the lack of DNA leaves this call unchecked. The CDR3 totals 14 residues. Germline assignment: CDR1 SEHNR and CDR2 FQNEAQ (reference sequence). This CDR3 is CASSSDGAGYGYTF.

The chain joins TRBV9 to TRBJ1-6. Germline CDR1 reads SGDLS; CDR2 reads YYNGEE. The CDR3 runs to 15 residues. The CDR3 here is CASSVATGYNSPLHF.

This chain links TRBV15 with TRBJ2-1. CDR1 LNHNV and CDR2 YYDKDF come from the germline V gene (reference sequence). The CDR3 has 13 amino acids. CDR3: CATSREIQYEQFF.

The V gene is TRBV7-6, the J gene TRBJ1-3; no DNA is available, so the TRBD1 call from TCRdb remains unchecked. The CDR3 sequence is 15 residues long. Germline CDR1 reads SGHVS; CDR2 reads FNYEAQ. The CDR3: CASSLDRGSGNTIYF.

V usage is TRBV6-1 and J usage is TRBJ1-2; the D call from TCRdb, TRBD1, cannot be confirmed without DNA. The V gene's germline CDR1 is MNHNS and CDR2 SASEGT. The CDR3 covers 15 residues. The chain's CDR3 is CASSPGDTLTYGYTF.

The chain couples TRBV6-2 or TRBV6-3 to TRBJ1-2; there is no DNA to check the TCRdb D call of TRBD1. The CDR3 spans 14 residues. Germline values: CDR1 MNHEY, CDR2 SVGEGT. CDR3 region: CASSYSSGVYGYTF.

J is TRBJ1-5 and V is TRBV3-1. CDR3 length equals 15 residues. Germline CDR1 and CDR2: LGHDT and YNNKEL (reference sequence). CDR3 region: CASSQGTVGNQPQHF.

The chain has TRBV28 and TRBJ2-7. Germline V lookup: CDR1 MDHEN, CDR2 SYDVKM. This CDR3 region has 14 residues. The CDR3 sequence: CASSPRLGSYEQYF. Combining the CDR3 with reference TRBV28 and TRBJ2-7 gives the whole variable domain DVKVTQSSRYLVKRTGEKVFLECVQDMDHENMFWYRQDPGLGLRLIYFSYDVKMKEKGDIPEGYSVSREKKERFSLILESASTNQTSMYLCASSPRLGSYEQYFGPGTRLTVT.

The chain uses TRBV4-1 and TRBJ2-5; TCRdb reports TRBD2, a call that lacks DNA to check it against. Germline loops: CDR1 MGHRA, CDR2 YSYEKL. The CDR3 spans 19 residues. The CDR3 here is CASSQDLATSGGVQETQYF.

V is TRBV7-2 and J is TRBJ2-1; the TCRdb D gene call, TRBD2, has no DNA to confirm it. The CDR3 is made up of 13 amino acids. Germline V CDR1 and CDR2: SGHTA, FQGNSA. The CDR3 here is CASSSLAGNEQFF.

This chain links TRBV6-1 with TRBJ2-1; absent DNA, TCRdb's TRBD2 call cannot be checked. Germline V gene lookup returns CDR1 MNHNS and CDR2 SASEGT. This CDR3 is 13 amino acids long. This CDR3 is CASTSGPYNEQFF.

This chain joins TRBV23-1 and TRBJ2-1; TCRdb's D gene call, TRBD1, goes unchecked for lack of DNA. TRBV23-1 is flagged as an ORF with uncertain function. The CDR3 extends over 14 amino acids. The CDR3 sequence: CASSHFLWDGEQFF.

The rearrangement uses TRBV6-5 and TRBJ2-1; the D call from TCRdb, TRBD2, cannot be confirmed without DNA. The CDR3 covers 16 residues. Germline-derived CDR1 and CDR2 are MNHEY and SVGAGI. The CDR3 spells CASSYRRANTYNEQFF.

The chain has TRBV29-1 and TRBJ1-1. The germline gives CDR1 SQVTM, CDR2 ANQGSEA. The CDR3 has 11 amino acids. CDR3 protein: CSVRLNTEAFF.

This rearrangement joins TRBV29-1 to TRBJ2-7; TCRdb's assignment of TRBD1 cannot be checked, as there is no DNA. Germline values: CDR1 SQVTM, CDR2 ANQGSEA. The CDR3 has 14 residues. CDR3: CSVGGTGGPYEQYF.

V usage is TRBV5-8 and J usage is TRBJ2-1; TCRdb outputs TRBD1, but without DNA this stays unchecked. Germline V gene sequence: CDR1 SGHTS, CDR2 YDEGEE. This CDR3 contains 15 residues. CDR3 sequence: CASSPLGTAYNEQFF.

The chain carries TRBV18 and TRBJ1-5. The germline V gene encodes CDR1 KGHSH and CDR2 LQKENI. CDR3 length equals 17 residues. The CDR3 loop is CASSLIAGRAGDQPQHF. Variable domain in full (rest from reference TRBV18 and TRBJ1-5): NAGVMQNPRHLVRRRGQEARLRCSPMKGHSHVYWYRQLPEEGLKFMVYLQKENIIDESGMPKERFSAEFPKEGPSILRIQQVVRGDSAAYFCASSLIAGRAGDQPQHFGDGTRLSIL.